The 19 T cell receptor beta chains in this list originate from one sample, sequenced in a study of response to subunit inactivated influenza vaccine. Via MiXCR, TCRdb re-called the RT-PCR reads, giving one row per CDR3 protein. The sample carries roughly 550,000 distinct CDR3 sequences, less than 25% recorded once. The same data also contributed to another study, on T cells expressing NK-cell markers. That report adds: The authors generated TCR beta cDNA through 5'RACE template switching with UMIs.

The starting material was CD4+ T cells sorted from PBMCs, obtained approximately 13 days after vaccination. Every receptor here comes from a man over 45 who received an inactivated influenza vaccine.

This chain joins TRBV6-2 or TRBV6-3 and TRBJ2-7; 10 bases fit TRBD2. CDR3 length: 14 residues. V lost 0 bases to trimming and J lost 7 bases; unmatched junction nucleotides: 3. CDR1 is MNHEY, CDR2 SVGEGT, per germline. For the CDR3, the DNA is TGTGCCAGCAGTTACTCCAGGACTAGCGGTGAGCAGTACTTC. Amino acids: CASSYSRTSGEQYF.

A few counts support this clonotype. V and J are TRBV7-6 and TRBJ2-7; 8 bases map to TRBD1. V lost 2 bases, J lost 4 bases, and 7 bases stayed unmatched. This CDR3 contains 15 residues. Germline V gene sequence: CDR1 SGHVS, CDR2 FNYEAQ. In nucleotides, the CDR3 is TGTGCCAGCAGCTTATTCGGGGGACAGGAATACGAGCAGTACTTC. It specifies CASSLFGGQEYEQYF.

This clonotype was recorded once. The rearrangement joins TRBV4-1 to TRBJ1-4, with TRBD1 matching 7 bases. Germline CDR1 MGHRA, CDR2 YSYEKL. V shed 6 bases and J 3 bases; nucleotides not matched to a gene: 4. The CDR3 extends over 14 amino acids. As DNA, the CDR3 is TGCGCCAGCAGGCAGACAGGGCCTAATGAAAAACTGTTTTTT. As protein: CASRQTGPNEKLFF.

Concerning this clonotype: The junction departs from germline at one end; a sequencing error may be responsible. V gene TRBV25-1 combines with J gene TRBJ2-7; 7 positions agree with TRBD2. The germline gives CDR1 MGHDK, CDR2 SYGVNS. The CDR3 contains 12 residues. CDR3 DNA sequence: TGTGCCAGCAGTGGCCGGGACTACCAGCAGTACTTC. Its translation: CASSGRDYQQYF.

The chain is built from TRBV7-2 and TRBJ2-1; the D gene is possibly TRBD2 (5 bases). Germline-derived CDR1 and CDR2 are SGHTA and FQGNSA. Trimming cost V 5 bases and J 2 bases, with 7 bases left between them. This CDR3 comprises 13 residues. The CDR3: CASSTGTYNEQFF. In DNA, the CDR3 is TGTGCCAGCAGCACCGGGACCTACAATGAGCAGTTCTTC. Variable domain in full (rest from reference TRBV7-2 and TRBJ2-1): GAGVSQSPSNKVTEKGKDVELRCDPISGHTALYWYRQSLGQGLEFLIYFQGNSAPDKSGLPSDRFSAERTGGSVSTLTIQRTQQEDSAVYLCASSTGTYNEQFFGPGTRLTVL.

The chain recombines TRBV7-8 with TRBJ2-7; D unclear. Germline V CDR1 and CDR2: SGHVS, FQNEAQ. This CDR3 has 15 residues. V was trimmed by 5 bases and J by 0 bases, leaving 14 bases between them. CDR3 in amino acids: CASSPDRGNSYEQYF. DNA of the CDR3: TGTGCCAGCAGCCCCGATCGCGGAAACTCCTACGAGCAGTACTTC. The variable domain in full, with the rest retrieved from reference TRBV7-8 and TRBJ2-7, is GAGVSQSPRYKVAKRGQDVALRCDPISGHVSLFWYQQALGQGPEFLTYFQNEAQLDKSGLPSDRFFAERPEGSVSTLKIQRTQQEDSAVYLCASSPDRGNSYEQYFGPGTRLTVT.

The V call is TRBV6-1, the J call TRBJ2-5, with 7 positions matching TRBD1. CDR1 and CDR2 (germline): MNHNS, SASEGT. The CDR3 runs 13 residues. The ends lost 6 bases at V and 5 bases at J; junction bases unmatched: 6. CDR3 DNA sequence: TGTGCCAGCAGACCAGGGGGTCTGGAGACCCAGTACTTC. Its protein is CASRPGGLETQYF.

The chain has TRBV12-3 or TRBV12-4 and TRBJ1-6; perhaps TRBD1 as D (6 bases). This CDR3 contains 14 residues. V was cut by 6 bases and J by 10 bases, with 16 bases left in between. CDR3 region: CASRGTGPVSPLHF. In DNA form, the CDR3 reads TGTGCCAGCAGGGGAACAGGGCCAGTATCACCCCTCCACTTT.

There are a few counts of this clonotype. The J gene is TRBJ1-1, the V gene TRBV18; 7 bases are shared with TRBD1. The CDR3 sequence is 14 residues long. Germline CDR1 and CDR2: KGHSH and LQKENI. V lost 0 bases to trimming and J lost 6 bases; unmatched junction nucleotides: 4. The CDR3 DNA reads TGTGCCAGCTCACCACCGGGACAGTTCCCTGAAGCTTTCTTT. It encodes CASSPPGQFPEAFF.

This sequence joins TRBV18 and TRBJ2-2; 10 bases fit TRBD2. The CDR3 contains 18 residues. Germline V gives CDR1 KGHSH, CDR2 LQKENI. Trimming cost V 0 bases and J 0 bases; bases outside gene matches: 4. The CDR3 sequence: CASSPPSGLAANTGELFF. The DNA for the CDR3 is TGTGCCAGCTCACCACCGAGCGGACTAGCGGCGAACACCGGGGAGCTGTTTTTT.

This clonotype was observed a few times. The rearrangement uses TRBV20-1 and TRBJ2-3, with 8 bases that match TRBD1. The ends lost 7 bases at V and 0 bases at J; junction bases unmatched: 9. The CDR3 spans 15 residues. In germline, CDR1 is DFQATT, CDR2 SNEGSKA (reference sequence). The CDR3: CSGLDRAGSTDTQYF. CDR3 nucleotides: TGCAGTGGCCTGGACAGGGCGGGTAGCACAGATACGCAGTATTTT.

This clonotype showed up just a few times. J is TRBJ2-3 and V is TRBV27, with D perhaps assigned TRBD1 or TRBD2 (5 bases each). Germline lookup yields CDR1 MNHEY and CDR2 SMNVEV (reference sequence). This CDR3 comprises 15 residues. The V end was cut by 3 bases, the J end by 4 bases, with 14 bases between. This CDR3 is CASSLPGTNPDTQYF. The CDR3, as DNA: TGTGCCAGCAGTTTGCCGGGGACCAACCCAGATACGCAGTATTTT.

This chain connects TRBV5-1 to TRBJ2-3, with a weak D call TRBD2 (7 bases). The CDR3 runs 15 residues. CDR1 and CDR2 (germline): SGHRS, YFSETQ. The V and J ends lost 8 bases and 0 bases respectively, with 16 bases between them. The CDR3 is CASELGGASTDTQYF. Here the CDR3 DNA reads TGCGCCAGTGAACTAGGGGGGGCCAGCACAGATACGCAGTATTTT. Supplemented by reference TRBV5-1 and TRBJ2-3, the full variable domain reads KAGVTQTPRYLIKTRGQQVTLSCSPISGHRSVSWYQQTPGQGLQFLFEYFSETQRNKGNFPGRFSGRQFSNSRSEMNVSTLELGDSALYLCASELGGASTDTQYFGPGTRLTVL.

On this clonotype itself: Mismatch with germline at one junction end may stem from a read error. V and J are TRBV30 and TRBJ1-1; D possibly corresponds to TRBD1 (5 bases). The CDR3 extends over 11 amino acids. Germline-derived CDR1 and CDR2 are GTSNPN and SVGIG (reference sequence). CDR3 amino acids: CAWRSDTQAFF. The CDR3 nucleotides read TGTGCCTGGAGATCGGACACTCAAGCTTTCTTT.

The V call is TRBV20-1, the J call TRBJ2-1, with D possibly being TRBD2 (6 bases). V was pared by 0 bases and J by 2 bases, with 11 bases between. The CDR3 totals 15 residues. Germline V gene lookup returns CDR1 DFQATT and CDR2 SNEGSKA (reference sequence). This CDR3 reads CSARDSGVAYNEQFF. CDR3 DNA sequence: TGCAGTGCTAGAGATTCGGGAGTAGCCTACAATGAGCAGTTCTTC.

The chain has TRBV3-1 and TRBJ2-5, with a possible D match to TRBD2 (6 bases). Per germline, CDR1 LGHDT and CDR2 YNNKEL (reference sequence). Trimming removed 4 bases at V and 7 bases at J, with 16 bases between. The CDR3 has 14 residues. The CDR3 here is CASSRGREKGTQYF. Here the CDR3 DNA reads TGTGCCAGCAGCCGCGGACGGGAGAAGGGGACCCAGTACTTC.

CDR3 sequence (DNA): TGTGCCAGCAGTAACGACGGGGGAACCTACGAGCAGTACTTC. Amino acids: CASSNDGGTYEQYF. The chain carries TRBV6-5 and TRBJ2-7; weak D call: TRBD2 (6 bases). CDR1 and CDR2 from the germline V gene are MNHEY and SVGAGI. CDR3 length equals 14 residues. V dropped 5 bases and J dropped 2 bases, with 13 bases sitting between them.

Only a few counts were recorded for this clonotype. The rearrangement uses TRBV6-1 and TRBJ2-5; D ambiguous. The CDR3 covers 14 residues. The ends were cut back, 6 bases at V and 4 bases at J, with 15 bases in the middle. Per the germline V gene, CDR1 is MNHNS and CDR2 is SASEGT. The CDR3 sequence is CASRRTADTETQYF. As DNA, the CDR3 is TGTGCCAGCAGGCGGACGGCCGATACAGAGACCCAGTACTTC.

This chain joins TRBV4-2 and TRBJ2-3; 10 positions agree with TRBD2. In germline, CDR1 is LGHNA, CDR2 YNFKEQ. V shed 0 bases, J shed 8 bases, and the junction held 8 bases outside the gene matches. The CDR3 extends over 16 amino acids. This CDR3 is CASSQDNLAGASTQYF. The CDR3 nucleotides are TGTGCCAGCAGCCAAGATAACCTAGCGGGGGCAAGTACGCAGTATTTT.